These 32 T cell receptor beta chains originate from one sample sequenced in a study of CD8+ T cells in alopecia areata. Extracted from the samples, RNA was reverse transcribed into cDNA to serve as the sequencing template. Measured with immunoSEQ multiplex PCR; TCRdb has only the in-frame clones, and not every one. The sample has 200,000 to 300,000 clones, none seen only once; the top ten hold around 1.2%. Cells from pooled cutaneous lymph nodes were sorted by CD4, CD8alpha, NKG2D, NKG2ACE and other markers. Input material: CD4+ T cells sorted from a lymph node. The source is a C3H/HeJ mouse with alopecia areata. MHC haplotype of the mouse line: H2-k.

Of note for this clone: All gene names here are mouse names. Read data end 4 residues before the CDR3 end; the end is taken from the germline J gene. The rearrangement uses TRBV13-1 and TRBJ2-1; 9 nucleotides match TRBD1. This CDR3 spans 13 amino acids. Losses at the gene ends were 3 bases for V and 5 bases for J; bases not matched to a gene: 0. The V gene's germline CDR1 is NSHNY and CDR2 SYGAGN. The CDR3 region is CASSGTGDAEQFF. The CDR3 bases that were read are TGTGCCAGCAGTGGGACAGGGGATGCT.

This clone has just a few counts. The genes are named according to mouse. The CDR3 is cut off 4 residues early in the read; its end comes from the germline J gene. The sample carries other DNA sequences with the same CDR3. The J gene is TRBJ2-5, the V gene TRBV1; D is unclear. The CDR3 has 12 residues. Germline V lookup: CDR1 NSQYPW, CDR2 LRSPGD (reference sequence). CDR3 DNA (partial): TGCACCTGCAGTGCAGATCAGGAC. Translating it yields CTCSADQD. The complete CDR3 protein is CTCSADQDTQYF.

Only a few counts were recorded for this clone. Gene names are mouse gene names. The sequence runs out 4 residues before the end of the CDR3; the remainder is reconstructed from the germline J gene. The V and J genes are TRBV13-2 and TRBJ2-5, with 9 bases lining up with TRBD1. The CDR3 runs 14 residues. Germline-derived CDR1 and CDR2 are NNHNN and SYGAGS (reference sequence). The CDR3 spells CASGTGTGRDTQYF. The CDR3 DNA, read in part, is TGTGCCAGCGGTACCGGGACAGGGAGGGAC.

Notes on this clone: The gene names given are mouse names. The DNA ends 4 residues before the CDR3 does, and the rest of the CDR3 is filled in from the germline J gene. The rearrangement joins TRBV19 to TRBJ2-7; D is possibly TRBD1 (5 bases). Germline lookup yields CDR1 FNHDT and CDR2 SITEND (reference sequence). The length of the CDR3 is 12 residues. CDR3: CASSRTKYEQYF. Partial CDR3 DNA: TGTGCCAGCAGCAGGACAAAATAT. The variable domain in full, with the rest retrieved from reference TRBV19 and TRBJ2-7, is GGIITQTPKFLIGQEGQKLTLKCQQNFNHDTMYWYRQDSGKGLRLIYYSITENDLQKGDLSEGYDASREKKSSFSLTVTSAQKNEMAVFLCASSRTKYEQYFGPGTRLTVL.

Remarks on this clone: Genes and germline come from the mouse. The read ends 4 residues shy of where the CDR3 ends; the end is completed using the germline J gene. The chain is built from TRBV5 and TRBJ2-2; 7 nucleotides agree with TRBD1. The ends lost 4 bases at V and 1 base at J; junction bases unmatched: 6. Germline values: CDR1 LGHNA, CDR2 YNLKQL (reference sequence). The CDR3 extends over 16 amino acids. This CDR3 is CASSLPDRENTGQLYF. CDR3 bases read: TGTGCCAGCAGCCTACCCGACAGGGAAAACACCGGG.

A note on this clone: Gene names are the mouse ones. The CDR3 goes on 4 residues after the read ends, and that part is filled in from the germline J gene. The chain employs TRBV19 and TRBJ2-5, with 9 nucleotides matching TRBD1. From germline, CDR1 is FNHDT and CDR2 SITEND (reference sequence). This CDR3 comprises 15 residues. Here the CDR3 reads CASSPQTGGRDTQYF. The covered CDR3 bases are TGTGCCAGCAGTCCTCAAACAGGGGGCCGAGAC.

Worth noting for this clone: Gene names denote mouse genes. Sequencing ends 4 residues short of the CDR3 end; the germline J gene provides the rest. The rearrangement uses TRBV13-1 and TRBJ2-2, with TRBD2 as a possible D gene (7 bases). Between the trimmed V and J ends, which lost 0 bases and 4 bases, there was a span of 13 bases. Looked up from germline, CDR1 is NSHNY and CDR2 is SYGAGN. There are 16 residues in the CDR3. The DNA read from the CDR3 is TGTGCCAGCAGTGATGCCGGGGGGCAGGGCACCGGG. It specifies CASSDAGGQGTG. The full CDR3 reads CASSDAGGQGTGQLYF.

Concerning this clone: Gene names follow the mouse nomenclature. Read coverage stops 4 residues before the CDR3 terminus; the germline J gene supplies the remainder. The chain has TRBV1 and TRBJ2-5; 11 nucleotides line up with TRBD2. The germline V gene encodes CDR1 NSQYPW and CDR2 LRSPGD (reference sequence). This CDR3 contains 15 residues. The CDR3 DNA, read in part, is TGCACCTGCAGTGCAGATAGGACTGGGGGGGAC. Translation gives CTCSADRTGGD. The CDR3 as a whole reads CTCSADRTGGDTQYF.

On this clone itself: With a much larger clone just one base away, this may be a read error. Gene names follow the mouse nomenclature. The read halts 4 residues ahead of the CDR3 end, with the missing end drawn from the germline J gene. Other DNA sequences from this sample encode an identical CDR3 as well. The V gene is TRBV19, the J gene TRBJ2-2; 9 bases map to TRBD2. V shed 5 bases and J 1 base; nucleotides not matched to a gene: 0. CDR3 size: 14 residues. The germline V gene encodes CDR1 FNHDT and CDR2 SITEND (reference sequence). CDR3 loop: CASRDWGNTGQLYF. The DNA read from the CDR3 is TGTGCCAGCAGGGACTGGGGAAACACCGGG.

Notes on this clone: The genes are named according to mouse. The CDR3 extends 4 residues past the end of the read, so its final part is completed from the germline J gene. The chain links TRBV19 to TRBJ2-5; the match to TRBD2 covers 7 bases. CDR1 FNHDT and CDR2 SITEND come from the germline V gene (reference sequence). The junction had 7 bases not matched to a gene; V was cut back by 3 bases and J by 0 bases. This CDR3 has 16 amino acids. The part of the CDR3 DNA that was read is TGTGCCAGCAGTACTCCCCTGGGGGTTAACCAAGAC. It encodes CASSTPLGVNQD. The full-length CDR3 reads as CASSTPLGVNQDTQYF.

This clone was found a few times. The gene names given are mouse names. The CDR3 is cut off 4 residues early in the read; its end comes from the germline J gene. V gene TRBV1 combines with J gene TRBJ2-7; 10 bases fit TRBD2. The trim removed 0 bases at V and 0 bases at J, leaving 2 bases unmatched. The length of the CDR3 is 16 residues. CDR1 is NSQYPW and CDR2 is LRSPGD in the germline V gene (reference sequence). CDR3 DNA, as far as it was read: TGCACCTGCAGTGCAGACTGGGGGGGCCTCTCCTAT. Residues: CTCSADWGGLSY. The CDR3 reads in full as CTCSADWGGLSYEQYF. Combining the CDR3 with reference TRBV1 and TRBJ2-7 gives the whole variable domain VTLLEQNPRWRLVPRGQAVNLRCILKNSQYPWMSWYQQDLQKQLQWLFTLRSPGDKEVKSLPGADYLATRVTDTELRLQVANMSQGRTLYCTCSADWGGLSYEQYFGPGTRLTVL.

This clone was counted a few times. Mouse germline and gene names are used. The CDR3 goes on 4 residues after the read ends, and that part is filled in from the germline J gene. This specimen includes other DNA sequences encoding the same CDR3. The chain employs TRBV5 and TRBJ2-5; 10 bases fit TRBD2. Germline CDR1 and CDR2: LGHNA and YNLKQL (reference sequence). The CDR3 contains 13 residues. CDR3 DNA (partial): TGTGCCAGCAGCCCTGGGGGGGCGGAC. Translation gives CASSPGGAD. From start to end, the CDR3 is CASSPGGADTQYF.

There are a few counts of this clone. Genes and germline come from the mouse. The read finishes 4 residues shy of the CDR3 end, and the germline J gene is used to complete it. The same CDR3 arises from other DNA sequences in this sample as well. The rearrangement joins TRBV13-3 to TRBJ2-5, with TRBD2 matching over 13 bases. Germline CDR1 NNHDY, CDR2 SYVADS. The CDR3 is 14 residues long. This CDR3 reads CASRRDWGGDTQYF. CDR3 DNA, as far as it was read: TGTGCCAGCAGACGGGACTGGGGGGGAGAC. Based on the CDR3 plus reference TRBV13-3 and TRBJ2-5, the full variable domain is EAAVTQSPRSKVAVTGGKVTLSCHQTNNHDYMYWYRQDTGHGLRLIHYSYVADSTEKGDIPDGYKASRPSQENFSLILELASLSQTAVYFCASRRDWGGDTQYFGPGTRLLVL.

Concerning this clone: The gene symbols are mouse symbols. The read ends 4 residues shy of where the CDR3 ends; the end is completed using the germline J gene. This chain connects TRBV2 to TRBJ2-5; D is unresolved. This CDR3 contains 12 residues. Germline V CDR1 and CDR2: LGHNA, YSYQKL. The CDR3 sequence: CASSQEGDTQYF. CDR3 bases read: TGTGCCAGCAGCCAAGAAGGGGAC.

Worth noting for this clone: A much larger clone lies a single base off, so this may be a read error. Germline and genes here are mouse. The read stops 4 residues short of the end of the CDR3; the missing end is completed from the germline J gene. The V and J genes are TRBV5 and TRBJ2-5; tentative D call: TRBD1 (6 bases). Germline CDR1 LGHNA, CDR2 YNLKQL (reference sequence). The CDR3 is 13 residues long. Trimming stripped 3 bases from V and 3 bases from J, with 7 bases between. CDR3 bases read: TGTGCCAGCAGCCACGGACAGCAAGAC. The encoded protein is CASSHGQQD. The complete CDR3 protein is CASSHGQQDTQYF.

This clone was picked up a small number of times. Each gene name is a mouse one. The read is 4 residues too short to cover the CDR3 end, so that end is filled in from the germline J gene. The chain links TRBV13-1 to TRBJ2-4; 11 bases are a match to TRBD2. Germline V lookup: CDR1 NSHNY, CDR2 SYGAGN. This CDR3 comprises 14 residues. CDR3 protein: CASSEGLGGNTLYF. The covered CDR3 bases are TGTGCCAGCAGTGAAGGACTGGGGGGAAAC.

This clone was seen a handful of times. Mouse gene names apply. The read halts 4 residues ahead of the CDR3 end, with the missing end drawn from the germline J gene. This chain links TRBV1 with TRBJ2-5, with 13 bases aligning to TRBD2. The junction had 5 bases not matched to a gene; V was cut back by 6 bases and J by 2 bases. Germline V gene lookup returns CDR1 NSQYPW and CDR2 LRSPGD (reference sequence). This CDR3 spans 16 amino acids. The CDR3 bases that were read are TGCACCTGCAGGGCCGGGACTGGGGGGGTCCAAGAC. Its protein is CTCRAGTGGVQD. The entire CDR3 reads CTCRAGTGGVQDTQYF.

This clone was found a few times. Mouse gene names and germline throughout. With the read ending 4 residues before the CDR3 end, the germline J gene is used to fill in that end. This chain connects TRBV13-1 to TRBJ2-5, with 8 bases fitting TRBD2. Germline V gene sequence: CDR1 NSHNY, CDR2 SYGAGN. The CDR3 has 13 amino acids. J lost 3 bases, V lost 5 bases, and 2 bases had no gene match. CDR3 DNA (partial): TGTGCCAGCAGACACTGGGGGCAAGAC. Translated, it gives CASRHWGQD. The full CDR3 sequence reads CASRHWGQDTQYF.

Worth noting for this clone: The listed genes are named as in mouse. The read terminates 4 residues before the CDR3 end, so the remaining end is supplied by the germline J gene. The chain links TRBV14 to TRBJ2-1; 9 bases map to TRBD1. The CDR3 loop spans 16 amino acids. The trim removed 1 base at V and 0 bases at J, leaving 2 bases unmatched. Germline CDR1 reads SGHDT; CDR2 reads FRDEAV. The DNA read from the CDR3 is TGTGCCAGCAGTTTCGGGACAGGGATTAACTATGCT. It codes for CASSFGTGINYA. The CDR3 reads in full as CASSFGTGINYAEQFF. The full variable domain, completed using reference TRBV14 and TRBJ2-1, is EAGVTQSPRYAVLQEGQAVSFWCDPISGHDTLYWYQQPRDQGPQLLVYFRDEAVIDNSQLPSDRFSAVRPKGTNSTLKIQSAKQGDTATYLCASSFGTGINYAEQFFGPGTRLTVL.

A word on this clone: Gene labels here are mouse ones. Partial CDR3 DNA: TGTGCCAGCAGCACCGGGACAGGTAACTAT. Translation: CASSTGTGNY. The CDR3 as a whole reads CASSTGTGNYEQYF. J is TRBJ2-7 and V is TRBV19; TRBD1 agrees at 8 bases. With the read ending 4 residues before the CDR3 end, the germline J gene is used to fill in that end. CDR3 length: 14 residues. Germline assignment: CDR1 FNHDT and CDR2 SITEND (reference sequence). J gave up 3 bases and V 5 bases, and 7 bases lay outside the gene matches.

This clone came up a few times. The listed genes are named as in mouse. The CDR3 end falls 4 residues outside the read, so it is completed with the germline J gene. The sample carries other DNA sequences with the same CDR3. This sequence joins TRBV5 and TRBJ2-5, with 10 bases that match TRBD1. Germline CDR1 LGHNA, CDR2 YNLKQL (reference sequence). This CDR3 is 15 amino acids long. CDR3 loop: CASSQAGTGEDTQYF. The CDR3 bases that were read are TGTGCCAGCAGCCAGGCCGGGACAGGGGAAGAC.

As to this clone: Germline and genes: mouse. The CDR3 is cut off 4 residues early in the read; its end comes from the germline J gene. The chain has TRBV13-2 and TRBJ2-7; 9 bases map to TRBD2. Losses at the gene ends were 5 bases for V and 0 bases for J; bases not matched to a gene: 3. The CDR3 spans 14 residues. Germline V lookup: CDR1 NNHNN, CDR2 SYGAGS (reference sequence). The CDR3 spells CASGDWGRSYEQYF. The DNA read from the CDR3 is TGTGCCAGCGGAGACTGGGGGCGCTCCTAT.

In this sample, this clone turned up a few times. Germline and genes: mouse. CDR3 sequence reads: CASSWDWGYAEQFF. CDR3 DNA, as far as it was read: TGTGCCAGCAGTTGGGACTGGGGGTATGCT. The rearrangement links TRBV13-3 to TRBJ2-1, with TRBD2 matching 11 bases. Sequencing ends 4 residues short of the CDR3 end; the germline J gene provides the rest. This CDR3 comprises 14 residues. Germline V gives CDR1 NNHDY, CDR2 SYVADS. Trimming cost V 4 bases and J 4 bases; bases outside gene matches: 1.

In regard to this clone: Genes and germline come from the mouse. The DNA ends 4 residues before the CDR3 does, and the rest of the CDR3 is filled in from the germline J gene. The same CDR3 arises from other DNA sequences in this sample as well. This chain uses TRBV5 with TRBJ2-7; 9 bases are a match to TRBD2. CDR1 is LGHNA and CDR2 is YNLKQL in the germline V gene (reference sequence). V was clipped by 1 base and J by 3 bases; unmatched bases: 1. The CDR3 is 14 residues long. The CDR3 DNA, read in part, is TGTGCCAGCAGCCAAGGGACTGGGGTCTAT. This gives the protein CASSQGTGVY. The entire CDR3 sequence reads CASSQGTGVYEQYF.

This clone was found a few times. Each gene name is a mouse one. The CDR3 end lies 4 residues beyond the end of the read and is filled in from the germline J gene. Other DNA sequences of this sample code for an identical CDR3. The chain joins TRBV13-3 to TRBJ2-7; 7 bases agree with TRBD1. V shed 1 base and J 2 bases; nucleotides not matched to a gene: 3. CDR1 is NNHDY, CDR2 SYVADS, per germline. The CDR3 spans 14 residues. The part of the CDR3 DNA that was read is TGTGCCAGCAGTGATAGGCAGGGGGCCTAT. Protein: CASSDRQGAY. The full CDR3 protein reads CASSDRQGAYEQYF.

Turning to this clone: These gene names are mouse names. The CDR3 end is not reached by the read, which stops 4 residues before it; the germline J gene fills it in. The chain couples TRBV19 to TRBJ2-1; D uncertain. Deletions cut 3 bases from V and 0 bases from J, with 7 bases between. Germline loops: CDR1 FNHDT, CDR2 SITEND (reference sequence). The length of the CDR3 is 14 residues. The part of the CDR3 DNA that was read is TGTGCCAGCAGTAGACAATATAACTATGCT. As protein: CASSRQYNYA. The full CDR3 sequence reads CASSRQYNYAEQFF.

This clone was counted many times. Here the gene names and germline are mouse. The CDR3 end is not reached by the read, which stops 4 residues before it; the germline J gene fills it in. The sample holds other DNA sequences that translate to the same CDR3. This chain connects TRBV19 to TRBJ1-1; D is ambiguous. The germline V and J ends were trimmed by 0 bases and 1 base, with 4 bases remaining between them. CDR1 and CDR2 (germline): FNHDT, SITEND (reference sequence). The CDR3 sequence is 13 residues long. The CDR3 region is CASSIGQNTEVFF. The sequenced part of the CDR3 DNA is TGTGCCAGCAGTATAGGACAAAACACA.

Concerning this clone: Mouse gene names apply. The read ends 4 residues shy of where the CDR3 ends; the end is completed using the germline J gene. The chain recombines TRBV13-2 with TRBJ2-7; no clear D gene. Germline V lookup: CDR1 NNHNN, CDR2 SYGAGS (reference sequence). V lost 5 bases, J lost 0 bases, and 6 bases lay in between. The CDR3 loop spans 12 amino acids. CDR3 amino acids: CASGPSSYEQYF. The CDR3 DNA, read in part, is TGTGCCAGCGGGCCCAGCTCCTAT.

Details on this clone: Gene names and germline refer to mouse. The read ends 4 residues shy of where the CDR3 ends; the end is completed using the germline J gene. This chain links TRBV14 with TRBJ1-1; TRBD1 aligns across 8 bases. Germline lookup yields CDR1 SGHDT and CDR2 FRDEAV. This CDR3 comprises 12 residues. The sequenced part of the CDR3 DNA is TGTGCCAGCAGCCCCGGGACAGGA. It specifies CASSPGTG. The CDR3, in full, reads CASSPGTGEVFF.

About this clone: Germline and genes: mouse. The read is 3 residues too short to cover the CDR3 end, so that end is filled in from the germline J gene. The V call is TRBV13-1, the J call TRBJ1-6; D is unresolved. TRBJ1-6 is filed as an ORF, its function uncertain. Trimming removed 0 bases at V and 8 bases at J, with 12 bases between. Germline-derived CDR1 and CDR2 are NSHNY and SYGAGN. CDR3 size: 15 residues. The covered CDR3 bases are TGTGCCAGCAGTGATGCACCCAGCCGGTATTCGCCC. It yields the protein CASSDAPSRYSP. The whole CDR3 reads CASSDAPSRYSPLYF.

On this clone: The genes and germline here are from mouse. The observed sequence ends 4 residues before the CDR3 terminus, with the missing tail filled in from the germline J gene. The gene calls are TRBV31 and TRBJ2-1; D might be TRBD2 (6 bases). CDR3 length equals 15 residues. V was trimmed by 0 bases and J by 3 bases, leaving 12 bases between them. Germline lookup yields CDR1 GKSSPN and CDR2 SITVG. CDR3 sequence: CAWSLGTGRYAEQFF. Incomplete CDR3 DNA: TGTGCCTGGAGTCTAGGAACTGGGCGCTATGCT. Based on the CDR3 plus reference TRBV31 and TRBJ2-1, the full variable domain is AQTIHQWPVAEIKAVGSPLSLGCTIKGKSSPNLYWYWQATGGTLQQLFYSITVGQVESVVQLNLSASRPKDDQFILSTEKLLLSHSGFYLCAWSLGTGRYAEQFFGPGTRLTVL.

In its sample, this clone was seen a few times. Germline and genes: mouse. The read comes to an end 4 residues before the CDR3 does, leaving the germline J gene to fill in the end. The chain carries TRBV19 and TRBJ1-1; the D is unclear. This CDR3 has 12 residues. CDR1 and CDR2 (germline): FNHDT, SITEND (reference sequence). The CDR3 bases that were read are TGTGCCAGCAGTATACAGCAAACA. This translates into CASSIQQT. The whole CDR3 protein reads CASSIQQTEVFF.